This TCR beta chain was captured by sequencing in a study of T cell repertoires in aging, cancer and after chemotherapy. Looking at the study overall: Patients with glioblastoma brain tumors were sampled before and after temozolomide-based therapy.

TRB rearrangements spanning V, D and J were amplified using mixed TRB-A/B primers. TCRdb redid the calling of the multiplex PCR reads with MiXCR, one entry per CDR3 protein. Of around 20,000 distinct CDR3 sequences in the sample, around 38% were seen once. CDR3 size: 13 residues. Germline V gene sequence: CDR1 DFQATT, CDR2 SNEGSKA (reference sequence). Trimming cost V 0 bases and J 2 bases, with 7 bases left between them. Note on this clonotype: Its specificity is unknown.

Study-level findings and limits: In cancer patients, declining TCR diversity with age involved lost richness and lost evenness. Compared with age-matched healthy donors, untreated hematological or solid cancer patients showed higher blood TCR clonality.

TCR beta rearrangements were amplified from peripheral blood genomic DNA. Sequencing was performed on blood. The genes are TRBV20-1 and TRBJ1-2; D not resolved. This receptor was obtained from a human donor with a solid tumor. As DNA, the CDR3 is TGCAGTGCTAGAGACGGGGTGAACTATGGCTACACCTTC. It codes for CSARDGVNYGYTF.